These 29 T cell receptor beta chains came from one sample sequenced in a study of identical twins. Via MiXCR, TCRdb re-called the 5' RACE reads, giving one row per CDR3 protein. The sample consists of 650,000 to 750,000 distinct CDR3 sequences, around 21% of them appearing once. These data also featured in a second study, about T cells expressing NK-cell markers.

The specimen was PBMCs. The origin of the receptors is a young woman in good health.

This clonotype has more than one count but fewer than ten. The chain links TRBV7-9 to TRBJ2-3, with D tentatively TRBD1 or TRBD2 (5 bases each). The CDR3 is 14 amino acids. The germline V gene encodes CDR1 SEHNR and CDR2 FQNEAQ (reference sequence). V shed 2 bases and J shed 6 bases, with 12 bases lying between them. This chain's CDR3 is CASSLNRGRDTQYF. The DNA of the CDR3 is TGTGCCAGCAGCTTAAATCGGGGACGGGATACGCAGTATTTT.

The chain combines TRBV10-3 with TRBJ2-3; 7 nucleotides align to TRBD1. V lost 3 bases to trimming and J lost 4 bases; unmatched junction nucleotides: 4. Germline CDR1 reads ENHRY; CDR2 reads SYGVKD. The CDR3 contains 14 residues. The CDR3 coding sequence is TGTGCCATCAGTGAAACCCAGGGGGCAGATACGCAGTATTTT. Translated: CAISETQGADTQYF.

The chain carries TRBV5-5 and TRBJ2-7; D call uncertain. V was clipped by 4 bases and J by 3 bases, with 14 bases between them. This CDR3 spans 14 amino acids. CDR1 is SGHKS and CDR2 is YYEKEE in the germline V gene (reference sequence). This chain's CDR3 is CASSGPIRIYEQYF. In DNA form, the CDR3 reads TGTGCCAGCAGCGGTCCCATTCGGATCTACGAGCAGTACTTC.

In its sample, this clonotype was seen a few times. The V and J genes are TRBV10-3 and TRBJ2-1; D is ambiguous. The CDR3 has 15 amino acids. CDR1 and CDR2 (germline): ENHRY, SYGVKD. Deletions cut 1 base from V and 0 bases from J, with 7 bases between. The CDR3 region is CAISELLSSYNEQFF. In DNA, the CDR3 is TGTGCCATCAGTGAGTTACTAAGCTCCTACAATGAGCAGTTCTTC.

The table lists this clonotype with a few counts. V gene TRBV10-3 combines with J gene TRBJ1-2, with D possibly matching TRBD1 (5 bases). Trimming cost V 2 bases and J 7 bases, with 11 bases left between them. CDR1 and CDR2 (germline): ENHRY, SYGVKD. This CDR3 comprises 13 residues. CDR3 in DNA: TGTGCCATCAGTGAGCCGACAGAAGTTGGCTACACCTTC. Translated: CAISEPTEVGYTF.

This clonotype was found many times. The V and J genes are TRBV20-1 and TRBJ2-5, with 8 bases that match TRBD2. Trimming cost V 4 bases and J 0 bases; bases outside gene matches: 10. The CDR3 loop spans 16 amino acids. CDR1 is DFQATT and CDR2 is SNEGSKA in the germline V gene (reference sequence). CDR3 sequence (DNA): TGCAGTGCTATAGATATTTCGGGGGGGTACCAAGAGACCCAGTACTTC. It yields the protein CSAIDISGGYQETQYF.

This clonotype came up a few times. The chain's CDR3 is CSSLNWGTQYF. DNA for the CDR3: TGCAGCTCCCTAAATTGGGGGACCCAGTACTTC. The V gene is TRBV29-1, the J gene TRBJ2-5, with D unclear. From germline, CDR1 is SQVTM and CDR2 ANQGSEA. Trimming stripped 8 bases from V and 7 bases from J, with 14 bases between. CDR3 length: 11 amino acids.

This clonotype has more than one count but fewer than ten. V gene TRBV29-1 combines with J gene TRBJ1-1; D not certain. V was clipped by 5 bases and J by 4 bases, with 11 bases between them. The germline V gene encodes CDR1 SQVTM and CDR2 ANQGSEA. The length of the CDR3 is 12 residues. The CDR3 DNA follows: TGCAGCGTTAAACGGGAGGTCACTGAAGCTTTCTTT. Amino acids: CSVKREVTEAFF.

This chain links TRBV15 with TRBJ1-6, with TRBD1 identical over 8 bases. The J segment lost 8 bases and the V segment lost 5 bases, leaving 5 bases of the junction unmatched. CDR1 is LNHNV and CDR2 is YYDKDF in the germline V gene (reference sequence). CDR3 length: 14 residues. This chain's CDR3 is CATSHGQGDSPLHF. The CDR3 DNA sequence: TGTGCCACCAGCCACGGACAGGGAGATTCACCCCTCCACTTT.

As regards this clonotype: Germline and junction disagree at one end, which may indicate a read error. The V call is TRBV20-1, the J call TRBJ2-1; D gene unclear. Per germline, CDR1 DFQATT and CDR2 SNEGSKA (reference sequence). This CDR3 is built from 10 residues. The CDR3 is CSARDTNLSF. The CDR3 DNA follows: TGCAGTGCTAGAGACACCAACCTAAGCTTC.

This clonotype was detected a few times. This chain uses TRBV12-3 or TRBV12-4 with TRBJ1-6, with 8 positions matching TRBD1. The CDR3 runs 14 residues. After removal of 1 base from V and 16 bases from J, the junction contained 9 bases not matched to a gene. The CDR3 region is CASSLGRQGARLHF. In nucleotides, the CDR3 is TGTGCCAGCAGTTTAGGTCGCCAGGGGGCGCGTCTCCACTTT.

The CDR3 reads CSAEPSGGNQPQHF. The CDR3 nucleotides read TGCAGTGCTGAGCCTTCAGGGGGCAATCAGCCCCAGCATTTT. This rearrangement joins TRBV20-1 to TRBJ1-5; D perhaps matches TRBD1 (6 bases). Germline CDR1 DFQATT, CDR2 SNEGSKA (reference sequence). The V end lost 5 bases, the J end lost 2 bases, and 13 bases lay between the germline ends. The CDR3 has 14 amino acids.

This clonotype was counted ten times or more. The V gene is TRBV5-6, the J gene TRBJ2-1; maybe TRBD1 (6 bases). The CDR3 is 13 residues long. Germline loops: CDR1 SGHDT, CDR2 YYEEEE. With 3 bases removed from V and 3 bases from J, the gap between germline ends came to 7 bases. The CDR3, as DNA: TGTGCCAGCAGCTCGGACAGCTACAATGAGCAGTTCTTC. Its translation: CASSSDSYNEQFF.

This clonotype showed up many times. V usage is TRBV29-1 and J usage is TRBJ2-3; D is uncertain. Germline loops: CDR1 SQVTM, CDR2 ANQGSEA. The CDR3 has 15 amino acids. V was shortened by 4 bases and J by 0 bases, with 14 bases between the two germline ends. CDR3 coding DNA: TGCAGCGTTGCCGAAAGGGTGTACAGCACAGATACGCAGTATTTT. Its protein is CSVAERVYSTDTQYF.

This chain uses TRBV15 with TRBJ2-1; the D gene is possibly TRBD2 (7 bases). V lost 3 bases and J 2 bases, leaving 14 bases between the germline ends. The V gene's germline CDR1 is LNHNV and CDR2 YYDKDF (reference sequence). CDR3 length equals 16 residues. CDR3 loop: CATSRWRGGPYNEQFF. In DNA form, the CDR3 reads TGTGCCACCAGCAGGTGGAGGGGGGGCCCCTACAATGAGCAGTTCTTC.

This clonotype has more than one count but fewer than ten. The chain has TRBV4-2 and TRBJ2-1, with TRBD1 matching over 9 bases. V lost 1 base to trimming and J lost 7 bases; unmatched junction nucleotides: 8. Germline assignment: CDR1 LGHNA and CDR2 YNFKEQ. The CDR3 extends over 16 amino acids. The CDR3 reads CASSQAAGTGKNEQFF. The DNA for the CDR3 is TGTGCCAGCAGCCAAGCTGCCGGGACAGGGAAAAATGAGCAGTTCTTC.

The chain combines TRBV20-1 with TRBJ2-5, with TRBD1 matching 9 bases. The junction had 16 bases not matched to a gene; V was cut back by 6 bases and J by 5 bases. The CDR3 consists of 16 residues. Per germline, CDR1 DFQATT and CDR2 SNEGSKA (reference sequence). CDR3: CSANLGGQGIAETQYF. CDR3 DNA: TGCAGTGCCAACCTGGGCGGACAGGGGATTGCGGAGACCCAGTACTTC.

This clonotype has more than one count but fewer than ten. The chain has TRBV12-3 or TRBV12-4 and TRBJ2-5; 7 bases are a match to TRBD2. The junction had 9 bases not matched to a gene; V was cut back by 0 bases and J by 2 bases. The CDR3 sequence is 17 residues long. CDR3 nucleotide sequence: TGTGCCAGCAGTTTAGCGCAAGGCGGGAGAGGGCAAGAGACCCAGTACTTC. Its translation: CASSLAQGGRGQETQYF.

This clonotype was counted a few times. Written as DNA, the CDR3 is TGTGCCAGCAGTACACAGCCTCCTTGGGAGCAGTACTTC. Its protein is CASSTQPPWEQYF. The chain uses TRBV12-3 or TRBV12-4 and TRBJ2-7, with D hard to call. CDR3 length: 13 amino acids. The V and J ends lost 5 bases and 7 bases respectively, with 15 bases between them.

Only a few counts were recorded for this clonotype. CDR3 loop: CASSYPSGLGTYEQYF. The CDR3 bases are TGTGCCAGCAGTTACCCATCGGGACTAGGGACTTACGAGCAGTACTTC. The chain has TRBV12-3 or TRBV12-4 and TRBJ2-7; 8 bases fit TRBD2. The J segment lost 4 bases and the V segment lost 4 bases, leaving 12 bases of the junction unmatched. CDR3 length: 16 amino acids.

This clonotype was seen a handful of times. V usage is TRBV6-1 and J usage is TRBJ2-1, with D possibly being TRBD2 (6 bases). The CDR3 is 16 residues long. Trimming left V 6 bases short and J 3 bases short, with 18 bases between. Germline assignment: CDR1 MNHNS and CDR2 SASEGT. CDR3 loop: CASRGTTRGLYNEQFF. The CDR3 DNA reads as TGTGCCAGCAGGGGCACGACTAGGGGCCTCTACAATGAGCAGTTCTTC.

This clonotype has a count of ten or more. CDR3 loop: CASSPGLAGNNEQFF. CDR3 DNA: TGTGCCAGCAGCCCAGGACTAGCGGGGAACAATGAGCAGTTCTTC. The chain combines TRBV6-1 with TRBJ2-1, with 12 bases fitting TRBD2. There are 15 residues in the CDR3. Germline lookup yields CDR1 MNHNS and CDR2 SASEGT. Trimming removed 6 bases from V and 5 bases from J; junction bases left unmatched: 5.

This clonotype has more than one count but fewer than ten. J is TRBJ2-3 and V is TRBV7-9, with 7 bases aligning to TRBD2. Germline V CDR1 and CDR2: SEHNR, FQNEAQ (reference sequence). After removal of 2 bases from V and 8 bases from J, the junction contained 7 bases not matched to a gene. The CDR3 is 14 residues long. The CDR3 sequence: CASSLSGVGGTQYF. Here the CDR3 DNA reads TGTGCCAGCAGCTTAAGCGGGGTTGGGGGTACGCAGTATTTT.

This clonotype was observed at least ten times. V usage is TRBV10-2 and J usage is TRBJ1-1, with 9 bases lining up with TRBD1. Germline CDR1 and CDR2: WSHSY and SAAADI. Germline trimming cut 8 bases from V and 6 bases from J; bases unmatched to any gene: 10. The CDR3 has 14 amino acids. The CDR3 nucleotides read TGCGCCAGCGGGACAGGGTTCGATGTGGCTGAAGCTTTCTTT. This gives the protein CASGTGFDVAEAFF.

This clonotype has ten or more counts. The rearrangement links TRBV20-1 to TRBJ2-7; D is uncertain. V lost 1 base, J lost 3 bases, and 10 bases lay in between. CDR3 size: 13 residues. Germline values: CDR1 DFQATT, CDR2 SNEGSKA (reference sequence). The CDR3 DNA follows: TGCAGTGCTAGAGGTAGGATCGACTACGAGCAGTACTTC. Amino acid sequence: CSARGRIDYEQYF.

This chain joins TRBV12-2 and TRBJ1-5; the table assigns TRBD1, which was not confirmed against the DNA. TRBV12-2 is listed as a pseudogene. CDR3 length: 15 residues. In DNA form, the CDR3 reads TGTGCAAGTCGCCGGTACAGGGGATGTGATCAGCCCCAGCATTTT. It is translated as CASRRYRGCDQPQHF.

V usage is TRBV7-9 and J usage is TRBJ2-4; D possibly corresponds to TRBD2 (7 bases). The CDR3 runs to 16 residues. The germline CDR1 and CDR2 sequences are SEHNR and FQNEAQ (reference sequence). V dropped 5 bases and J dropped 3 bases, with 17 bases sitting between them. The CDR3 nucleotides are TGTGCCAGCAGCCCCCTACAGGGCGGGAGCAAAAACATTCAGTACTTC. This encodes CASSPLQGGSKNIQYF. The full variable domain, its missing parts supplied by reference TRBV7-9 and TRBJ2-4, is DTGVSQNPRHKITKRGQNVTFRCDPISEHNRLYWYRQTLGQGPEFLTYFQNEAQLEKSRLLSDRFSAERPKGSFSTLEIQRTEQGDSAMYLCASSPLQGGSKNIQYFGAGTRLSVL.

This clonotype was found many times. The gene calls are TRBV20-1 and TRBJ2-5; tentatively, D is TRBD2 (6 bases). Germline V gene sequence: CDR1 DFQATT, CDR2 SNEGSKA (reference sequence). The CDR3 has 13 residues. Deletions cut 1 base from V and 3 bases from J, with 9 bases between. The CDR3 DNA reads TGCAGTGCTAGAGTACCGGGGGAAGAGACCCAGTACTTC. The encoded protein is CSARVPGEETQYF.

In this sample, this clonotype turned up a few times. This chain links TRBV20-1 with TRBJ1-5; no firm D call. The CDR3 is 13 amino acids. Looked up from germline, CDR1 is DFQATT and CDR2 is SNEGSKA (reference sequence). With 3 bases removed from V and 0 bases from J, the gap between germline ends came to 6 bases. This chain's CDR3 is CSASRDSNQPQHF. DNA for the CDR3: TGCAGTGCTAGTCGCGATAGCAATCAGCCCCAGCATTTT.